Presented here are 11 T cell receptor beta chains from one specimen sequenced in a study of glioma-infiltrating T cells after dendritic cell vaccination. TCRdb's table, derived via immunoSEQ multiplex PCR, lists solely in-frame clones and lacks some. The sample lists about 20,000 clones; approximately 79% were seen once. Sequenced here: blood, sampled before dendritic cell vaccination. All receptors come from a human donor with glioblastoma.

J is TRBJ2-7 and V is TRBV15; maybe TRBD2 (6 bases). Trimming shortened V by 0 bases and J by 7 bases, and 7 bases separated the two germline ends. Germline CDR1 LNHNV, CDR2 YYDKDF (reference sequence). This CDR3 spans 12 amino acids. The CDR3 region has the DNA TGTGCCACCAGCAGAGAAAGCGGGGAGCAGTACTTC. Its translation: CATSRESGEQYF.

This clone was found a few times. One end of the junction varies from germline; a read error may be responsible. The V gene is TRBV5-4, the J gene TRBJ2-7, with TRBD1 matching 10 bases. The CDR3 consists of 16 residues. The germline V gene encodes CDR1 SGHNT and CDR2 YYREEE (reference sequence). CDR3 in DNA: TGCGCCAGCAGCCATCAGCTCGGGACAGGGGACTACGAGCAGTACTTC. Translation gives CASSHQLGTGDYEQYF.

This chain joins TRBV5-1 and TRBJ2-1; D possibly corresponds to TRBD2 (5 bases). V was clipped by 4 bases and J by 4 bases, with 15 bases between them. The CDR3 covers 15 residues. Germline assignment: CDR1 SGHRS and CDR2 YFSETQ. The CDR3 sequence: CASSHRQRTYNEQFF. The CDR3 region has the DNA TGCGCCAGCAGCCACCGGCAGCGGACGTACAATGAGCAGTTCTTC.

This chain connects TRBV7-2 to TRBJ1-2; unclear D gene. Germline V gene sequence: CDR1 SGHTA, CDR2 FQGNSA. The V and J ends lost 5 bases and 6 bases respectively, with 16 bases between them. The CDR3 has 14 amino acids. DNA of the CDR3: TGTGCCAGCAGCACCAATTGGGCCGTGGATGGCTACACCTTC. It encodes CASSTNWAVDGYTF.

CDR3 residues: CASSPILAGAYEQYF. CDR3 DNA: TGTGCCAGCAGCCCGATACTAGCGGGAGCCTACGAGCAGTACTTC. V usage is TRBV27 and J usage is TRBJ2-7; 11 nucleotides line up with TRBD2. The trim removed 6 bases at V and 2 bases at J, leaving 6 bases unmatched. The CDR3 is made up of 15 amino acids. Germline V gene data show CDR1 as MNHEY and CDR2 as SMNVEV (reference sequence).

This chain links TRBV7-9 with TRBJ2-6; D unresolved. Trimming stripped 1 base from V and 4 bases from J, with 8 bases between. The V gene's germline CDR1 is SEHNR and CDR2 FQNEAQ (reference sequence). The CDR3 extends over 15 amino acids. The chain's CDR3 is CASSLVAPGANVLTF. CDR3 nucleotides: TGTGCCAGCAGCTTAGTGGCTCCCGGGGCCAACGTCCTGACTTTC.

The rearrangement joins TRBV7-9 to TRBJ2-5, with a weak D call TRBD1 (7 bases). Deletions cut 4 bases from V and 9 bases from J, with 18 bases between. The CDR3 sequence is 14 residues long. CDR1 and CDR2 (germline): SEHNR, FQNEAQ (reference sequence). CDR3 sequence: CASSSSGTAGAQYF. The CDR3 DNA reads as TGTGCCAGCAGCTCGTCCGGGACAGCGGGTGCCCAGTACTTC.

The rearrangement joins TRBV6-1 to TRBJ2-7, with D perhaps matching TRBD2 (6 bases). V was pared by 0 bases and J by 3 bases, with 9 bases between. The CDR3 is 14 residues long. Per germline, CDR1 MNHNS and CDR2 SASEGT. The CDR3: CASSEAWDFYEQYF. CDR3 in DNA: TGTGCCAGCAGTGAAGCGTGGGACTTCTACGAGCAGTACTTC.

This chain joins TRBV29-1 and TRBJ1-1; D not certain. The length of the CDR3 is 14 residues. Deletions cut 6 bases from V and 2 bases from J, with 16 bases between. CDR1 and CDR2 from the germline V gene are SQVTM and ANQGSEA. CDR3 protein: CSVYFPSGNTEAFF. The CDR3 coding sequence is TGCAGCGTCTACTTTCCTTCGGGAAACACTGAAGCTTTCTTT.

The chain employs TRBV28 and TRBJ1-2; D might be TRBD1 (5 bases). CDR3 length: 15 residues. Looked up from germline, CDR1 is MDHEN and CDR2 is SYDVKM. The V end lost 5 bases, the J end lost 4 bases, and 17 bases lay between the germline ends. The CDR3 DNA is TGTGCCAGCAGTCCCTGGGGCCCGCTGGTCTATGGCTACACCTTC. Protein product: CASSPWGPLVYGYTF.

The chain has TRBV19 and TRBJ1-4, with D possibly TRBD1 on 6 matching bases. Germline lookup yields CDR1 LNHDA and CDR2 SQIVND (reference sequence). V lost 6 bases, J lost 8 bases, and 10 bases lay in between. This CDR3 has 12 residues. The CDR3 nucleotides are TGTGCCAGTAGCCACGACAGGGAAAAACTGTTTTTT. Translating it yields CASSHDREKLFF.